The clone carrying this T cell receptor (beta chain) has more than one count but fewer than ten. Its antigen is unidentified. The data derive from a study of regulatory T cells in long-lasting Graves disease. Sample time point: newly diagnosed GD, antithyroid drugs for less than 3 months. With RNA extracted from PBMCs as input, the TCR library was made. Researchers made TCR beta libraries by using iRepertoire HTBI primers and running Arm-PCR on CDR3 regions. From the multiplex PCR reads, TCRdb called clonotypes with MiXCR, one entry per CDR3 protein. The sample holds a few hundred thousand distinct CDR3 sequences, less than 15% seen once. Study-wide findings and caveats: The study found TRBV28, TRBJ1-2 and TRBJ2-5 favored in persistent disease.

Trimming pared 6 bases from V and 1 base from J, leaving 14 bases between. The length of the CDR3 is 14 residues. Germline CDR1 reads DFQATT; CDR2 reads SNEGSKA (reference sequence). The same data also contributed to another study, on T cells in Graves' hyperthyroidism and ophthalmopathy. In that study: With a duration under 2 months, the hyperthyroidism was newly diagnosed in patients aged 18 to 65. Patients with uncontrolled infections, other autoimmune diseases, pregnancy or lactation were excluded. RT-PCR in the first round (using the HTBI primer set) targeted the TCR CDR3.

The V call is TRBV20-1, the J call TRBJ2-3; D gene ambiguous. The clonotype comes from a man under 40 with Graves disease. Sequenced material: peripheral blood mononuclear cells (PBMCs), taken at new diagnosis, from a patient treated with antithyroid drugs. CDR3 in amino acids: CSAVGGGRTDTQYF. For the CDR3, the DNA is TGCAGTGCGGTAGGTGGCGGACGCACAGATACGCAGTATTTT.